Listed here is a single TCR beta chain. Relative to the germline gene, one junction end is altered; a read error may explain this. The data originate from a study of blood T cell repertoires in COVID-19. This CDR3 has 14 amino acids. Looked up from germline, CDR1 is LNHNV and CDR2 is YYDKDF (reference sequence). Libraries were prepared by immunoSEQ multiplex PCR; TCRdb keeps only in-frame clonotypes and omits some of them. The table includes about 76,000 clones, around 84% detected once. Sequences were obtained from peripheral blood. The source of this sequence is a man aged 55 to 70 with COVID-19, enrolled during active disease. The gene calls are TRBV15 and TRBJ1-2, with TRBD1 identical over 8 bases. The CDR3 nucleotides read TGTGCCACCAGCAGTCGGATAACAGGGGGTGGCTACATCTTC. Its protein is CATSSRITGGGYIF.